These 29 T cell receptor beta chains originate from one sample sequenced in a study of cytotoxic CD8 clonotypes in ibrutinib-treated CLL. Profiled with immunoSEQ multiplex PCR; TCRdb holds only in-frame clones, not every one. The table lists under 150,000 clones, approximately 80% of them singletons. This specimen was PBMCs, taken after 36 months of ibrutinib treatment. The receptors stem from a human donor with chronic lymphocytic leukemia.

This chain uses TRBV9 with TRBJ2-3; either TRBD1 or TRBD2 may supply D (5 bases each). This CDR3 is built from 14 residues. Trimming removed 5 bases at V and 4 bases at J, with 14 bases between. Germline CDR1 SGDLS, CDR2 YYNGEE. The chain's CDR3 is CASRVGEKADTQYF. In nucleotides, the CDR3 is TGTGCCAGCAGGGTGGGGGAGAAGGCAGATACGCAGTATTTT.

This chain uses TRBV5-1 with TRBJ2-3, with 9 nucleotides matching TRBD2. Germline loops: CDR1 SGHRS, CDR2 YFSETQ. Trimming removed 6 bases from V and 0 bases from J; junction bases left unmatched: 8. CDR3 size: 16 residues. CDR3 protein: CASMYAGGYSTDTQYF. Written as DNA, the CDR3 is TGCGCCAGCATGTACGCGGGAGGGTATAGCACAGATACGCAGTATTTT.

The chain couples TRBV18 to TRBJ1-1, with D possibly matching TRBD1 (5 bases). This CDR3 has 14 amino acids. V lost 3 bases and J lost 4, with 12 bases in between. Per the germline V gene, CDR1 is KGHSH and CDR2 is LQKENI. CDR3 region: CASSPRGGSTEAFF. The CDR3 DNA sequence: TGTGCCAGCTCACCTCGCGGGGGGTCCACTGAAGCTTTCTTT.

This rearrangement joins TRBV21-1 to TRBJ1-4; TRBD1 is taken as the D call from the table, unchecked against the DNA. TRBV21-1 is classified as a pseudogene. The CDR3 contains 14 residues. CDR3 bases: TGTGCCAGCAAAAAGAGGGACAGGGTTGACAAACTGTTTTTT. Translating it yields CASKKRDRVDKLFF.

The gene calls are TRBV10-3 and TRBJ2-7; no firm D call. CDR3 length: 12 amino acids. In germline, CDR1 is ENHRY, CDR2 SYGVKD. The V and J ends lost 6 bases and 3 bases respectively, with 9 bases between them. The CDR3 nucleotides read TGTGCCATCAGGGACGGAAACTACGAGCAGTACTTC. It specifies CAIRDGNYEQYF.

This sequence joins TRBV4-2 and TRBJ2-7; D tentatively fits TRBD1 or TRBD2 (6 bases each). The CDR3 has 17 amino acids. Trimming shortened V by 0 bases and J by 2 bases, and 17 bases separated the two germline ends. Per the germline V gene, CDR1 is LGHNA and CDR2 is YNFKEQ. The chain's CDR3 is CASSQEKAGQGTYEQYF. CDR3 nucleotide sequence: TGTGCCAGCAGCCAAGAGAAGGCGGGGCAGGGGACCTACGAGCAGTACTTC.

V and J are TRBV27 and TRBJ2-2, with D possibly being TRBD2 (5 bases). The CDR3 spans 12 residues. The germline V gene has CDR1 MNHEY and CDR2 SMNVEV (reference sequence). Trimming cost V 7 bases and J 5 bases, with 8 bases left between them. The CDR3 DNA is TGTGCCAGCAAAACTAGGACCGGGGAGCTGTTTTTT. It translates to CASKTRTGELFF.

The chain joins TRBV5-1 to TRBJ2-1; 7 bases match TRBD2. Per germline, CDR1 SGHRS and CDR2 YFSETQ. The CDR3 loop spans 15 amino acids. V lost 1 base, J lost 11 bases, and 12 bases stayed unmatched. CDR3 sequence (DNA): TGCGCCAGCAGCTTGTGGGCTAGCGGAGCCCGTAAGCAGTTCTTC. This encodes CASSLWASGARKQFF.

The CDR3 DNA follows: TGTGCCAGCATGACGTATCAGGGGCCCGAGACCCAGTACTTC. Translation: CASMTYQGPETQYF. The V call is TRBV28, the J call TRBJ2-5; D is possibly TRBD1 (6 bases). V lost 7 bases and J 5 bases, leaving 17 bases between the germline ends. The germline V gene has CDR1 MDHEN and CDR2 SYDVKM. CDR3 size: 14 residues.

As regards this clone: Other DNA sequences in the same sample also yield this CDR3. V usage is TRBV25-1 and J usage is TRBJ2-7, with a tentative D call TRBD2 (5 bases). V lost 3 bases, J lost 1 base, and 10 bases lay in between. The CDR3 is 14 amino acids. CDR1 is MGHDK, CDR2 SYGVNS, per germline. CDR3 protein: CASSDPGSSYEQYF. For the CDR3, the DNA is TGTGCCAGCAGTGACCCGGGGTCGTCCTACGAGCAGTACTTC.

The chain has TRBV7-6 and TRBJ1-2; 7 nucleotides line up with TRBD1. CDR3 size: 15 residues. Germline loops: CDR1 SGHVS, CDR2 FNYEAQ. After removal of 5 bases from V and 5 bases from J, the junction contained 11 bases not matched to a gene. CDR3 sequence: CASSPRDSPLYGYTF. The CDR3 nucleotides are TGTGCCAGCAGCCCACGGGACAGCCCTTTATATGGCTACACCTTC. Supplemented by reference TRBV7-6 and TRBJ1-2, the full variable domain reads GAGVSQSPRYKVTKRGQDVALRCDPISGHVSLYWYRQALGQGPEFLTYFNYEAQQDKSGLPNDRFSAERPEGSISTLTIQRTEQRDSAMYRCASSPRDSPLYGYTFGSGTRLTVV.

The chain combines TRBV18 with TRBJ2-1; 9 bases map to TRBD2. Germline V gene lookup returns CDR1 KGHSH and CDR2 LQKENI. V gave up 4 bases and J gave up 2 bases; unmatched junction bases: 15. CDR3 length equals 19 residues. The CDR3 is CASSLLSASSGAAYNEQFF. CDR3 bases: TGTGCCAGCTCACTGCTTTCGGCTTCTAGCGGGGCGGCCTACAATGAGCAGTTCTTC.

The J gene is TRBJ1-3, the V gene TRBV28; no firm D call. V lost 3 bases, J lost 1 base, and 10 bases lay in between. The CDR3 extends over 15 amino acids. CDR1 and CDR2 from the germline V gene are MDHEN and SYDVKM. The CDR3 protein is CASSFSDGSGNTIYF. CDR3 bases: TGTGCCAGCAGTTTTTCGGATGGATCTGGAAACACCATATATTTT. Filled out from reference TRBV28 and TRBJ1-3, the complete variable domain reads DVKVTQSSRYLVKRTGEKVFLECVQDMDHENMFWYRQDPGLGLRLIYFSYDVKMKEKGDIPEGYSVSREKKERFSLILESASTNQTSMYLCASSFSDGSGNTIYFGEGSWLTVV.

The chain links TRBV25-1 to TRBJ1-2; tentatively, D is TRBD1 (6 bases). V was pared by 0 bases and J by 4 bases, with 12 bases between. The CDR3 totals 15 residues. Germline V lookup: CDR1 MGHDK, CDR2 SYGVNS. The CDR3 coding sequence is TGTGCCAGCAGTGAATATACAGGGACGGGCTATGGCTACACCTTC. It yields the protein CASSEYTGTGYGYTF.

This clone was picked up a small number of times. The chain carries TRBV5-4 and TRBJ1-3; D is ambiguous. Trimming pared 0 bases from V and 0 bases from J, leaving 7 bases between. The germline V gene has CDR1 SGHNT and CDR2 YYREEE (reference sequence). This CDR3 has 15 residues. CDR3 residues: CASSLAPTSGNTIYF. The CDR3 DNA reads as TGTGCCAGCAGCTTGGCACCGACCTCTGGAAACACCATATATTTT.

The genes are TRBV5-1 and TRBJ1-4; D gene unclear. This CDR3 comprises 15 residues. Per the germline V gene, CDR1 is SGHRS and CDR2 is YFSETQ. V gave up 4 bases and J gave up 2 bases, with 12 bases separating them. CDR3: CASSPDGRTNEKLFF. Here the CDR3 DNA reads TGCGCCAGCAGCCCGGACGGCAGGACTAATGAAAAACTGTTTTTT.

As DNA, the CDR3 is TGTGCCTGGAGCGGGGGGACGGGGACGCAGTATTTT. It yields the protein CAWSGGTGTQYF. The chain uses TRBV30 and TRBJ2-3, with 7 bases lining up with TRBD2. Germline V CDR1 and CDR2: GTSNPN, SVGIG (reference sequence). The CDR3 totals 12 residues. V shed 3 bases, J shed 9 bases, and the junction held 6 bases outside the gene matches.

The chain uses TRBV27 and TRBJ2-1, with 8 bases matching TRBD1. V lost 6 bases, J lost 8 bases, and 6 bases stayed unmatched. The CDR3 is 13 residues long. CDR1 MNHEY and CDR2 SMNVEV come from the germline V gene (reference sequence). In DNA, the CDR3 is TGTGCCAGCAGGCGGACAGGGCACCATGAGCAGTTCTTC. This encodes CASRRTGHHEQFF.

This clone was recorded once. The rearrangement links TRBV6-1 to TRBJ1-1; weak D call: TRBD1 (5 bases). The CDR3 is 14 residues long. V lost 5 bases, J lost 1 base, and 11 bases lay in between. In germline, CDR1 is MNHNS, CDR2 SASEGT. CDR3 loop: CASSRQWANTEAFF. The CDR3 DNA reads TGTGCCAGCAGTCGACAGTGGGCGAACACTGAAGCTTTCTTT.

CDR3 bases: TGTGCCAGCAGCGTAGACCAATCAGGGGGGGAAAAACTGTTTTTT. This translates into CASSVDQSGGEKLFF. The chain recombines TRBV9 with TRBJ1-4, with TRBD1 identical over 7 bases. This CDR3 spans 15 amino acids. From germline, CDR1 is SGDLS and CDR2 YYNGEE. V lost 0 bases, J lost 8 bases, and 7 bases stayed unmatched.

This rearrangement joins TRBV7-6 to TRBJ2-7, with D perhaps matching TRBD2 (6 bases). The length of the CDR3 is 14 residues. Germline CDR1 and CDR2: SGHVS and FNYEAQ. Trimming removed 7 bases at V and 5 bases at J, with 18 bases between. The CDR3 protein is CASNMGGPGNEQYF. The CDR3 nucleotides read TGTGCCAGCAATATGGGGGGACCCGGGAACGAGCAGTACTTC.

Only a few counts were recorded for this clone. V is TRBV7-9 and J is TRBJ2-1; D gene unclear. Trimming shortened V by 5 bases and J by 8 bases, and 10 bases separated the two germline ends. Germline V gene lookup returns CDR1 SEHNR and CDR2 FQNEAQ (reference sequence). The CDR3 runs 12 residues. Written as DNA, the CDR3 is TGTGCCAGCAGCCCCCAAGGGCATGAGCAGTTCTTC. Protein product: CASSPQGHEQFF.

The V call is TRBV7-9, the J call TRBJ1-1, with a tentative D call TRBD1 (6 bases). Trimming pared 3 bases from V and 0 bases from J, leaving 11 bases between. The CDR3 is 15 amino acids. Germline CDR1 is SEHNR and CDR2 is FQNEAQ (reference sequence). This CDR3 reads CASSFTDRLNTEAFF. CDR3 bases: TGTGCCAGCAGCTTCACAGACAGGTTGAACACTGAAGCTTTCTTT.

V usage is TRBV23-1 and J usage is TRBJ2-5, with D possibly TRBD2 on 5 matching bases. Being an ORF, TRBV23-1 has a function that is uncertain. Trimming pared 6 bases from V and 2 bases from J, leaving 10 bases between. The length of the CDR3 is 13 residues. CDR3 nucleotide sequence: TGCGCCAGCAGAGAGCGGATTCAAGAGACCCAGTACTTC. Translating it yields CASRERIQETQYF.

The chain couples TRBV6-5 to TRBJ2-5; D call uncertain. CDR3 length equals 15 residues. Deletions cut 0 bases from V and 1 base from J, with 9 bases between. Looked up from germline, CDR1 is MNHEY and CDR2 is SVGAGI. The CDR3 DNA is TGTGCCAGCAGTTACTCGAGATACCTCCAAGAGACCCAGTACTTC. The encoded protein is CASSYSRYLQETQYF.

V gene TRBV6-5 combines with J gene TRBJ2-7; D possibly corresponds to TRBD2 (5 bases). This CDR3 contains 13 residues. Trimming pared 5 bases from V and 7 bases from J, leaving 15 bases between. The germline CDR1 and CDR2 sequences are MNHEY and SVGAGI. The CDR3 nucleotides read TGTGCCAGCAGTCACAACACGCCGGGAGAGCAGTACTTC. This codes for CASSHNTPGEQYF.

This chain's CDR3 is CASSPEDLGAFF. CDR3 coding DNA: TGTGCCAGCTCACCAGAGGATTTAGGTGCTTTCTTT. J is TRBJ1-1 and V is TRBV18; no reliable D call. Germline CDR1 and CDR2: KGHSH and LQKENI. Trimming removed 2 bases at V and 11 bases at J, with 12 bases between. This CDR3 is 12 amino acids long.

V is TRBV5-1 and J is TRBJ2-7; no firm D call. The CDR3 is 11 residues long. Germline CDR1 SGHRS, CDR2 YFSETQ. V lost 0 bases and J lost 11, with 9 bases in between. The CDR3, as DNA: TGCGCCAGCAGCTTGGACCAGGAAAAGTACTTC. Translation: CASSLDQEKYF.

This sequence joins TRBV25-1 and TRBJ2-1, with D possibly TRBD1 on 5 matching bases. Germline V gene data show CDR1 as MGHDK and CDR2 as SYGVNS. Trimming cost V 1 base and J 5 bases, with 12 bases left between them. The CDR3 contains 15 residues. The CDR3 reads CASSEFQGTDNEQFF. The CDR3 DNA is TGTGCCAGCAGTGAATTTCAGGGTACCGACAATGAGCAGTTCTTC.